The clone carrying this T cell receptor beta chain has only a few counts. Its antigen is undetermined. The CDR3 is made up of 12 amino acids. Germline V gives CDR1 SQVTM, CDR2 ANQGSEA. The V and J ends lost 7 bases and 4 bases respectively, with 10 bases between them. The sample belongs to a study of T-cell reconstitution after alpha-beta-depleted transplantation in children. The study, taken as a whole, reports: Several patients had high TCRbeta diversity at day 60; it came from surviving recipient T cells and thymic progenitors. It was newly produced T cells that mostly accounted for T-cell counts and diversity one year after transplant. Several hundred graft clones that had expanded were reportedly the source of alpha-beta T cells about two months after transplant.

Unique molecular identifiers featured in how the TCRbeta library was prepared. Each CDR3 protein gets one entry after TCRdb re-called the PCR reads with MiXCR. Of 500,000 to 650,000 distinct CDR3 sequences in the sample, approximately 10% were seen once. The clonotype was recovered from a female patient aged 2-10 years who had a stem cell transplant for aplastic anemia, so the T cells may come from the graft donor. This chain connects TRBV29-1 to TRBJ1-4; D call uncertain. Sequences were derived from PBMCs, mostly from graft donor cells, sampled 180 days after TCRalphabeta/CD19-depleted stem cell transplant. In DNA, the CDR3 is TGCAGCGCCCGCCAGAGTAATGAAAAACTGTTTTTT. Protein product: CSARQSNEKLFF.